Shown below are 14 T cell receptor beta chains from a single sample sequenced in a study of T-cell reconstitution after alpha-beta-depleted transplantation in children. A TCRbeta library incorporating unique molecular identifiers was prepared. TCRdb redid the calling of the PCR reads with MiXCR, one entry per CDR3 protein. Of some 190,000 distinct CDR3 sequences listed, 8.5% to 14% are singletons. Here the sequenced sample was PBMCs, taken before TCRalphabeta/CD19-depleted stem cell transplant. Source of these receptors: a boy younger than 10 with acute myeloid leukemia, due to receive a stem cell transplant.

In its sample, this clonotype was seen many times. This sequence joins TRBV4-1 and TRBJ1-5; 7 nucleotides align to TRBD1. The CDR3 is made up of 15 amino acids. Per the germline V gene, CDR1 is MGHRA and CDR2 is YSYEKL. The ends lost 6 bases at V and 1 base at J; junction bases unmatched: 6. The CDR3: CASRSTGESNQPQHF. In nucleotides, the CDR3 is TGCGCCAGCAGATCTACAGGGGAGAGCAATCAGCCCCAGCATTTT.

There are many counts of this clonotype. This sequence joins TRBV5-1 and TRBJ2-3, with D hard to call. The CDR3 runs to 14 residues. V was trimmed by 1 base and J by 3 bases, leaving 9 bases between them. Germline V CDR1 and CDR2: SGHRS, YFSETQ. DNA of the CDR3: TGCGCCAGCAGCTTGTTCCGGCCAACAGATACGCAGTATTTT. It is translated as CASSLFRPTDTQYF.

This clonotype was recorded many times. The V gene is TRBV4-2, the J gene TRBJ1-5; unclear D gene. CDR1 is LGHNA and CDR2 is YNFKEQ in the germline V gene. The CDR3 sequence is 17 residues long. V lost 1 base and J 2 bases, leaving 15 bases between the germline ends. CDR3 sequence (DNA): TGTGCCAGCAGCCAAGGATATAGGGCGAGTGGCAATCAGCCCCAGCATTTT. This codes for CASSQGYRASGNQPQHF.

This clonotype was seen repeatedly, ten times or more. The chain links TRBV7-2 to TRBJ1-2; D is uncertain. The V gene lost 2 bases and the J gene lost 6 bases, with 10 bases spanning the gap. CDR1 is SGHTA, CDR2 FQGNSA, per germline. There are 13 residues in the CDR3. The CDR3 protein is CASSLWQLDGYTF. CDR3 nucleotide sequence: TGTGCCAGCAGCTTATGGCAGCTCGATGGCTACACCTTC.

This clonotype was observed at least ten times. The CDR3 here is CSASPWDNNQPQHF. The DNA for the CDR3 is TGCAGTGCTAGTCCCTGGGACAACAATCAGCCCCAGCATTTT. The chain employs TRBV20-1 and TRBJ1-5; a weak D match, TRBD1 (6 bases). Germline values: CDR1 DFQATT, CDR2 SNEGSKA (reference sequence). This CDR3 has 14 amino acids. Trimming pared 3 bases from V and 3 bases from J, leaving 12 bases between.

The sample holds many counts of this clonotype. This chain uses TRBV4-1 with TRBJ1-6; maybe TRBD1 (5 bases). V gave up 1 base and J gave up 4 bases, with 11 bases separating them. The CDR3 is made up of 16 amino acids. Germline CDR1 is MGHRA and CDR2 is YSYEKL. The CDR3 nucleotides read TGCGCCAGCAGCCAAGTTCTGGACACGTATAATTCACCCCTCCACTTT. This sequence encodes CASSQVLDTYNSPLHF.

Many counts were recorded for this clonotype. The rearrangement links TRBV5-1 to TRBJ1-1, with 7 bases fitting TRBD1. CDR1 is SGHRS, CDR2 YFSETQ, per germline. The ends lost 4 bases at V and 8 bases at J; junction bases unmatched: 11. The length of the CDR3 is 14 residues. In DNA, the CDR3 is TGCGCCAGCAGCCTCCCGGAGGGGGCGGCGGAAGCTTTCTTT. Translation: CASSLPEGAAEAFF.

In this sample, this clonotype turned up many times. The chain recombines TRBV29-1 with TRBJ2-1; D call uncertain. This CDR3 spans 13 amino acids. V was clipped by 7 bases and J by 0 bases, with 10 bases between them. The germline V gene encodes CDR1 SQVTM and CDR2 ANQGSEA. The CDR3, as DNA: TGCAGCGGCTGGTCGAGCTCCTACAATGAGCAGTTCTTC. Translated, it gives CSGWSSSYNEQFF.

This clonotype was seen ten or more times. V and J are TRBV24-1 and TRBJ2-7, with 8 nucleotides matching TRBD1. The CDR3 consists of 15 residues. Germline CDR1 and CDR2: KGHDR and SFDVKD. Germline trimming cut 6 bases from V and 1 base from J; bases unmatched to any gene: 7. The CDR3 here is CATSTRTGKSYEQYV. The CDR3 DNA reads TGTGCCACCAGTACCCGGACAGGGAAGTCCTACGAGCAGTACGTC.

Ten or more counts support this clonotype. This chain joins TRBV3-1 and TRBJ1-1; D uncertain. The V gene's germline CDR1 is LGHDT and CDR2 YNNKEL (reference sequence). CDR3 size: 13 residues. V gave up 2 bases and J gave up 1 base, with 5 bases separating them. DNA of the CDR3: TGTGCCAGCAGCCAACATGGGAACACTGAAGCTTTCTTT. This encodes CASSQHGNTEAFF.

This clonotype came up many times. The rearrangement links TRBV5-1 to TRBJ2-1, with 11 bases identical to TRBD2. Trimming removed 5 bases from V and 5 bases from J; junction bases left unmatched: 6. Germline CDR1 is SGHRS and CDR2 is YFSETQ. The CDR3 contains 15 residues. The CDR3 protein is CASSSGTSGNNEQFF. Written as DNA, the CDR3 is TGCGCCAGCAGTTCCGGGACTAGCGGAAACAATGAGCAGTTCTTC.

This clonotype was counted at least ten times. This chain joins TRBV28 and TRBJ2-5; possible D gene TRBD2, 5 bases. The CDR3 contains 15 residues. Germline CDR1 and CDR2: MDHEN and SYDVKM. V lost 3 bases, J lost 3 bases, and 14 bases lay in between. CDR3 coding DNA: TGTGCCAGCAGTTTGGTGTGGGGAGTCGAAGAGACCCAGTACTTC. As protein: CASSLVWGVEETQYF.

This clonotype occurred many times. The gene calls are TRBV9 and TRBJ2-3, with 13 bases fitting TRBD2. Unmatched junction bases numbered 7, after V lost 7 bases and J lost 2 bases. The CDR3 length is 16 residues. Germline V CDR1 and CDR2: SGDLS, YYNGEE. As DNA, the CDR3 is TGTGCCAGCTCCGGGACTAGCGGGGCTCTCACAGATACGCAGTATTTT. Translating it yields CASSGTSGALTDTQYF.

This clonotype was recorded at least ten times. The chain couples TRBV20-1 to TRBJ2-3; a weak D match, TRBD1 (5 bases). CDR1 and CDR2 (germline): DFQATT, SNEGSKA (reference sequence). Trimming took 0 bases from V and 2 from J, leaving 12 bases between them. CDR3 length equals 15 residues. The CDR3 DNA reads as TGCAGTGCTAGAGATCTCCTAGGGGTCACAGATACGCAGTATTTT. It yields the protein CSARDLLGVTDTQYF.